The text below deals with one T cell receptor beta chain. CDR1 is MGHRA and CDR2 is YSYEKL in the germline V gene. The CDR3 has 15 amino acids. The J segment lost 2 bases and the V segment lost 1 base, leaving 2 bases of the junction unmatched. These data originate in a study of beta chain features in type 1 diabetes. Expressed TCRB transcripts were sequenced, since all the RNA that had been isolated was reverse transcribed. The table came from immunoSEQ multiplex PCR; TCRdb's copy has only in-frame clones and leaves some out. Of about 330,000 clones listed, approximately 11% are singletons. All sorted populations exceeded 95% purity.

This chain joins TRBV4-1 and TRBJ2-3; TRBD2 matches at 8 bases. The sequenced sample consisted of naive CD4+ T cells from blood. The TCR comes from a woman aged 30 to 39 in good health. In DNA, the CDR3 is TGCGCCAGCAGCCAAGGTAGCGGGGACACAGATACGCAGTATTTT. As protein: CASSQGSGDTDTQYF.